The source of this T cell receptor (beta chain) is a study of T cells in Graves' hyperthyroidism and ophthalmopathy. Study results and limitations: Blood shared most expanded thyroid clonotypes above 0.001. Ophthalmopathy stood apart from stable hyperthyroidism in a 13 V-J model.

Amplification of TCR beta CDR3 regions was performed using RNA transcripts as template. With the HTBI primer set, the TCR CDR3 went through a first round of RT-PCR. TCRdb re-called the multiplex PCR reads through MiXCR, storing one row per CDR3 protein. This table holds around 300,000 distinct CDR3 sequences, 22% found once. The V and J ends lost 4 bases and 0 bases respectively, with 8 bases between them. Germline V gene lookup returns CDR1 SGHRS and CDR2 YFSETQ. CDR3 length: 15 amino acids. Lactation, pregnancy, other autoimmune disease or uncontrolled infection excluded patients. As for this clonotype: Its antigen remains unknown.

Sequencing input: blood. The TCR originated in a man aged 25 to 40 with Graves' ophthalmopathy. This sequence joins TRBV5-1 and TRBJ2-6; D call uncertain. The CDR3 region is CASSRENSGANVLTF. The CDR3 DNA is TGCGCCAGCAGCAGAGAGAACTCTGGGGCCAACGTCCTGACTTTC.